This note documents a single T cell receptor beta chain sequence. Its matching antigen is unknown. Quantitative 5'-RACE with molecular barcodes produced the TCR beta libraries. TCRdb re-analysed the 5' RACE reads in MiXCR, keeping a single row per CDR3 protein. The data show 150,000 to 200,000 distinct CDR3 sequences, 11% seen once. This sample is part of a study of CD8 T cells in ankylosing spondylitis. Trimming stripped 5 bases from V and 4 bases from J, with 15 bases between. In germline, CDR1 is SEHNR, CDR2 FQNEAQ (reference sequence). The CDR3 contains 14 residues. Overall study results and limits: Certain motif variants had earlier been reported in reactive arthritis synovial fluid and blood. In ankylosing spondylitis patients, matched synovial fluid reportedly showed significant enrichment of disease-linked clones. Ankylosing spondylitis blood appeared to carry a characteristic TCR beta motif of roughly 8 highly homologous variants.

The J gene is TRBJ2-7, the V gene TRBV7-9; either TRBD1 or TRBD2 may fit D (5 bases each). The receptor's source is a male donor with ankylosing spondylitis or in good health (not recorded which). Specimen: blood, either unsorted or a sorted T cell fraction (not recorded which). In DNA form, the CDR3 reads TGTGCCAGCAGCCCCCCGGGACCCTCTTACGAGCAGTACTTC. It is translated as CASSPPGPSYEQYF.